This passage covers 30 T cell receptor beta chains from one sample sequenced in a study of blood T cell repertoires in COVID-19. Profiling relied on immunoSEQ multiplex PCR, and the TCRdb table lists in-frame clones only, not all of them. The sample lists roughly 300,000 clones; approximately 92% were seen once. Sequenced sample: PBMCs or T cells enriched from blood (not recorded which). These receptors originate from a woman between 25 and 40 years old who had recovered from COVID-19.

The genes are TRBV9 and TRBJ2-1; TRBD2 agrees at 7 bases. The CDR3 totals 13 residues. V dropped 10 bases and J dropped 5; count of bases not matched to a gene: 9. Germline-derived CDR1 and CDR2 are SGDLS and YYNGEE. CDR3 in DNA: TGTGCCGGCCTGCGGGAGTTCCACAATGAGCAGTTCTTC. It translates to CAGLREFHNEQFF. Full variable domain (missing parts from reference TRBV9 and TRBJ2-1): DSGVTQTPKHLITATGQRVTLRCSPRSGDLSVYWYQQSLDQGLQFLIQYYNGEERAKGNILERFSAQQFPDLHSELNLSSLELGDSALYFCAGLREFHNEQFFGPGTRLTVL.

Here the CDR3 reads CASSQDGDRGNNQPQHF. Written as DNA, the CDR3 is TGCGCCAGCAGCCAAGATGGGGACAGGGGAAACAATCAGCCCCAGCATTTT. The genes are TRBV4-3 and TRBJ1-5, with 10 bases aligning to TRBD1. CDR1 and CDR2 (germline): LGHNA, YSLEER. This CDR3 has 17 residues. The V gene end was trimmed by 0 bases and the J gene end by 3 bases; junction bases not matched to a gene: 5.

The chain uses TRBV6-2 or TRBV6-3 and TRBJ2-1; D perhaps matches TRBD2 (6 bases). The germline V gene encodes CDR1 MNHEY and CDR2 SVGEGT. This CDR3 has 14 amino acids. V was shortened by 6 bases and J by 6 bases, with 15 bases between the two germline ends. The DNA for the CDR3 is TGTGCCAGCAGCTCTGGGGCTAGCGCCAATGAGCAGTTCTTC. Protein product: CASSSGASANEQFF.

The V and J genes are TRBV7-3 and TRBJ2-1, with TRBD2 identical over 8 bases. The germline V gene encodes CDR1 SGHTA and CDR2 FQGTGA. This CDR3 contains 16 residues. The V segment lost 6 bases and the J segment 1 base; nucleotides outside the gene matches: 8. The CDR3 spells CASRGSGNRSYNEQFF. The CDR3 nucleotides read TGTGCCAGCAGGGGTAGCGGGAATCGGTCCTACAATGAGCAGTTCTTC.

V and J are TRBV19 and TRBJ1-2, with a tentative D call TRBD1 (6 bases). Trimming cost V 1 base and J 4 bases, with 16 bases left between them. The CDR3 totals 16 residues. Germline assignment: CDR1 LNHDA and CDR2 SQIVND (reference sequence). The DNA for the CDR3 is TGTGCCAGTAGTATAGTTTGGGACACGGCCCCCTATGGCTACACCTTC. Amino acid sequence: CASSIVWDTAPYGYTF.

The gene calls are TRBV6-5 and TRBJ1-5, with 7 bases that match TRBD1. From germline, CDR1 is MNHEY and CDR2 SVGAGI. After removal of 6 bases from V and 7 bases from J, the junction contained 12 bases not matched to a gene. The CDR3 is 15 residues long. In DNA, the CDR3 is TGTGCCAGCAGAGATAGACAGGGAGGAGACCAGCCCCAGCATTTT. Amino acid sequence: CASRDRQGGDQPQHF.

The chain is built from TRBV5-6 and TRBJ1-2, with D hard to call. The CDR3 totals 14 residues. In germline, CDR1 is SGHDT, CDR2 YYEEEE. Trimming cost V 3 bases and J 8 bases, with 17 bases left between them. The CDR3: CASSSISGSRGYTF. The CDR3 DNA sequence: TGTGCCAGCAGCTCCATCTCAGGATCGCGAGGCTACACCTTC.

The chain combines TRBV30 with TRBJ1-3; 8 bases line up with TRBD1. Per the germline V gene, CDR1 is GTSNPN and CDR2 is SVGIG (reference sequence). CDR3 length: 14 amino acids. V trimming: 4 bases; J trimming: 2 bases; junction bases outside the gene matches: 4. Here the CDR3 DNA reads TGTGCCTGGAATGGACAGGGTGCTGGAAACACCATATATTTT. Protein product: CAWNGQGAGNTIYF.

This clone was seen a single time. The genes are TRBV19 and TRBJ2-7; TRBD2 matches at 11 bases. CDR3 length: 16 amino acids. Unmatched junction bases numbered 8, after V lost 5 bases and J lost 2 bases. CDR1 is LNHDA and CDR2 is SQIVND in the germline V gene (reference sequence). CDR3 residues: CASSRLLAGDTYEQYF. CDR3 bases: TGTGCCAGTAGTCGACTACTAGCGGGAGACACCTACGAGCAGTACTTC.

The chain joins TRBV7-9 to TRBJ2-5, with 7 bases matching TRBD1. CDR1 and CDR2 from the germline V gene are SEHNR and FQNEAQ (reference sequence). This CDR3 is built from 13 residues. J was trimmed by 4 bases and V by 8 bases; bases with no gene match: 7. The CDR3 bases are TGTGCCAGCCGCAAGGGGGCGGGAGAGACCCAGTACTTC. The encoded protein is CASRKGAGETQYF.

This rearrangement joins TRBV19 to TRBJ1-1, with 7 bases that match TRBD1. Losses at the gene ends were 3 bases for V and 5 bases for J; bases not matched to a gene: 9. This CDR3 region has 15 residues. Germline V gene sequence: CDR1 LNHDA, CDR2 SQIVND (reference sequence). This chain's CDR3 is CASSMEGARGTEAFF. For the CDR3, the DNA is TGTGCCAGTAGTATGGAGGGGGCGCGAGGGACTGAAGCTTTCTTT.

In its sample, this clone was seen once. This chain's CDR3 is CASSSGPILNYGYTF. The CDR3 coding sequence is TGTGCCAGCAGTAGCGGACCGATCCTTAACTATGGCTACACCTTC. The V gene is TRBV28, the J gene TRBJ1-2, with D unresolved. This CDR3 comprises 15 residues. The germline V and J ends were trimmed by 5 bases and 1 base, with 14 bases remaining between them. CDR1 is MDHEN, CDR2 SYDVKM, per germline.

CDR3 residues: CASSSTSGLYNEQFF. CDR3 DNA sequence: TGTGCCAGCAGTTCGACTAGCGGGTTATACAATGAGCAGTTCTTC. The V gene is TRBV27, the J gene TRBJ2-1; 10 positions match TRBD2. CDR1 is MNHEY, CDR2 SMNVEV, per germline (reference sequence). The CDR3 totals 15 residues. Germline trimming cut 4 bases from V and 4 bases from J; bases unmatched to any gene: 4.

V gene TRBV28 combines with J gene TRBJ1-6; D is uncertain. V was shortened by 2 bases and J by 5 bases, with 16 bases between the two germline ends. Germline V gene data show CDR1 as MDHEN and CDR2 as SYDVKM. The CDR3 extends over 17 amino acids. Here the CDR3 DNA reads TGTGCCAGCAGTTTAGTAGTAGCGGGTACCAATAATTCACCCCTCCACTTT. It specifies CASSLVVAGTNNSPLHF.

The chain uses TRBV6-1 and TRBJ2-1, with TRBD2 matching over 12 bases. The CDR3 consists of 16 residues. Germline CDR1 MNHNS, CDR2 SASEGT. Germline trimming cut 2 bases from V and 5 bases from J; bases unmatched to any gene: 4. DNA for the CDR3: TGTGCCAGCAGTGAAACCCTAGCGGGAGGGAACAATGAGCAGTTCTTC. This gives the protein CASSETLAGGNNEQFF.

This clone was picked up one time. The V call is TRBV12-3 or TRBV12-4, the J call TRBJ2-7, with TRBD1 matching over 9 bases. Unmatched junction bases numbered 3, after V lost 6 bases and J lost 6 bases. This CDR3 is built from 12 residues. For the CDR3, the DNA is TGTGCCAGCAGCCTGACAGGGGGCGAGCAGTACTTC. This codes for CASSLTGGEQYF.

This chain uses TRBV19 with TRBJ2-3, with D perhaps matching TRBD2 (5 bases). Germline V gene data show CDR1 as LNHDA and CDR2 as SQIVND (reference sequence). V was pared by 6 bases and J by 2 bases, with 12 bases between. The CDR3 runs to 14 residues. The CDR3 is CASSGKANTDTQYF. As DNA, the CDR3 is TGTGCCAGTAGCGGGAAGGCGAACACAGATACGCAGTATTTT.

This chain connects TRBV5-1 to TRBJ1-2, with TRBD1 as a possible D gene (5 bases). V gave up 4 bases and J gave up 5 bases, with 15 bases separating them. The CDR3 length is 14 residues. CDR1 is SGHRS, CDR2 YFSETQ, per germline. The DNA for the CDR3 is TGCGCCAGCAGCCCCTCGACAGATGATTATGGCTACACCTTC. It is translated as CASSPSTDDYGYTF.

This rearrangement joins TRBV11-2 to TRBJ2-7; 7 nucleotides line up with TRBD2. The CDR3 spans 16 residues. The V segment lost 2 bases and the J segment 4 bases; nucleotides outside the gene matches: 11. From germline, CDR1 is SGHAT and CDR2 FQNNGV. As DNA, the CDR3 is TGTGCCAGCAGCTTATTTCCAGCGGGAACATCTTACGAGCAGTACTTC. This gives the protein CASSLFPAGTSYEQYF.

V gene TRBV6-5 combines with J gene TRBJ2-5, with D possibly TRBD1 on 5 matching bases. Germline CDR1 MNHEY, CDR2 SVGAGI. This CDR3 spans 12 amino acids. Trimming stripped 6 bases from V and 0 bases from J, with 5 bases between. CDR3 residues: CASRDNQETQYF. CDR3 in DNA: TGTGCCAGCAGGGACAACCAAGAGACCCAGTACTTC.

CDR3 DNA: TGTGCCAGCAGTGGACAGGGAAAATATGGCTACACCTTC. Translation gives CASSGQGKYGYTF. The rearrangement uses TRBV28 and TRBJ1-2; 8 nucleotides align to TRBD1. CDR3 length: 13 amino acids. The trim removed 5 bases at V and 5 bases at J, leaving 4 bases unmatched. Per germline, CDR1 MDHEN and CDR2 SYDVKM.

The genes are TRBV10-3 and TRBJ2-5, with 9 bases that match TRBD1. The V gene end was trimmed by 3 bases and the J gene end by 4 bases; junction bases not matched to a gene: 6. Germline V gene lookup returns CDR1 ENHRY and CDR2 SYGVKD. CDR3 size: 15 residues. DNA for the CDR3: TGTGCCATCAGTGAACGGGGGACAGGGCTAGAGACCCAGTACTTC. Protein product: CAISERGTGLETQYF.

This clone was observed a handful of times. V gene TRBV19 combines with J gene TRBJ1-5; the D gene is possibly TRBD1 (5 bases). V was trimmed by 2 bases and J by 2 bases, leaving 22 bases between them. The germline gives CDR1 LNHDA, CDR2 SQIVND (reference sequence). The CDR3 covers 19 residues. For the CDR3, the DNA is TGTGCCAGTAGTATAATATTTAGGGCAGGGTTTTTCGGCAATCAGCCCCAGCATTTT. Amino acids: CASSIIFRAGFFGNQPQHF.

This chain links TRBV9 with TRBJ1-1; D remains unclear. Germline V gives CDR1 SGDLS, CDR2 YYNGEE. Deletions cut 2 bases from V and 2 bases from J, with 16 bases between. The CDR3 totals 16 residues. The CDR3 sequence: CASSVEPALRNTEAFF. The CDR3 DNA reads as TGTGCCAGCAGCGTGGAGCCCGCACTTAGAAACACTGAAGCTTTCTTT.

The chain uses TRBV3-1 (or the pseudogene TRBV3-2) and TRBJ2-3; 14 positions agree with TRBD2. Germline V CDR1 and CDR2: LGHDT, YNNKEL (reference sequence). The CDR3 spans 16 residues. The J segment lost 4 bases and the V segment lost 5 bases, leaving 5 bases of the junction unmatched. The CDR3 DNA follows: TGTGCCAGCAGCTTCCGACTAGCGGGAGGGCCAGATACGCAGTATTTT. Translated: CASSFRLAGGPDTQYF.

CDR3 coding DNA: TGTGCCCGAATTAGTGCCGGAAACACCATATATTTT. Translation gives CARISAGNTIYF. V usage is TRBV30 and J usage is TRBJ1-3; D ambiguous. The CDR3 contains 12 residues. Deletions cut 8 bases from V and 4 bases from J, with 12 bases between. Germline values: CDR1 GTSNPN, CDR2 SVGIG (reference sequence). The full variable domain, rest sourced from reference TRBV30 and TRBJ1-3, is SQTIHQWPATLVQPVGSPLSLECTVEGTSNPNLYWYRQAAGRGLQLLFYSVGIGQISSEVPQNLSASRPQDRQFILSSKKLLLSDSGFYLCARISAGNTIYFGEGSWLTVV.

This chain joins TRBV5-4 and TRBJ1-6, with 9 bases fitting TRBD1. Per germline, CDR1 SGHNT and CDR2 YYREEE (reference sequence). The CDR3 runs 15 residues. J gave up 10 bases and V 3 bases, and 8 bases lay outside the gene matches. The CDR3 nucleotides are TGTGCCAGCAGCTCACCACAGGGGGCGGAATCACCCCTCCACTTT. Amino acid sequence: CASSSPQGAESPLHF.

This chain links TRBV14 with TRBJ2-2, with D possibly TRBD2 on 5 matching bases. This CDR3 region has 14 residues. CDR1 is SGHDN and CDR2 is FVKESK in the germline V gene. V lost 0 bases and J 7 bases, leaving 9 bases between the germline ends. This CDR3 reads CASSQDLGDGELFF. CDR3 coding DNA: TGTGCCAGCAGCCAAGATCTGGGAGACGGGGAGCTGTTTTTT.

In DNA, the CDR3 is TGTGCCAGCAGTCGGGACAGGGTCGGCTACACCTTC. Protein: CASSRDRVGYTF. The chain links TRBV12-3 or TRBV12-4 to TRBJ1-2, with 9 bases identical to TRBD1. The CDR3 spans 12 residues. With 5 bases clipped from V and 8 bases from J, the junction kept 3 bases outside the gene matches.

The CDR3 reads CASSRTPGGTNEQFF. Written as DNA, the CDR3 is TGTGCCAGCAGCCGCACCCCGGGGGGCACCAATGAGCAGTTCTTC. The chain couples TRBV7-6 to TRBJ2-1, with a possible D match to TRBD2 (7 bases). V lost 5 bases, J lost 6 bases, and 17 bases lay in between. The CDR3 is made up of 15 amino acids. The V gene's germline CDR1 is SGHVS and CDR2 FNYEAQ.